The 8 T cell receptor beta chains in this list originate from one sample, sequenced in a study of T cell responses to AZD1222 COVID-19 vaccine. The protocol was immunoSEQ multiplex PCR, while the TCRdb copy is restricted to in-frame clones and leaves out a portion. Among about 81,000 clones listed, about 90% were seen once. The specimen was peripheral blood, collected on day 0 of AZD1222 vaccination. The origin of the receptors is an adult in good health.

This clone has more than one count but fewer than ten. The chain carries TRBV19 and TRBJ1-2; D is unresolved. This CDR3 spans 16 amino acids. Trimming cost V 4 bases and J 2 bases, with 17 bases left between them. Germline assignment: CDR1 LNHDA and CDR2 SQIVND (reference sequence). The CDR3 sequence: CASSSEETPGNYGYTF. CDR3 bases: TGTGCCAGTAGTAGCGAGGAGACCCCGGGCAACTATGGCTACACCTTC.

This clone counts as medium-sized. V gene TRBV28 combines with J gene TRBJ1-6, with D perhaps matching TRBD1 (6 bases). This CDR3 spans 13 amino acids. CDR1 is MDHEN and CDR2 is SYDVKM in the germline V gene. Trimming took 8 bases from V and 5 from J, leaving 10 bases between them. This CDR3 reads CASEGVNNSPLHF. CDR3 in DNA: TGTGCCAGCGAGGGGGTGAATAATTCACCCCTCCACTTT.

The chain recombines TRBV6-1 with TRBJ2-3, with D perhaps matching TRBD2 (6 bases). CDR1 and CDR2 from the germline V gene are MNHNS and SASEGT. Trimming shortened V by 0 bases and J by 1 base, and 14 bases separated the two germline ends. The CDR3 length is 17 residues. The CDR3 protein is CASSEALWRGGTDTQYF. DNA of the CDR3: TGTGCCAGCAGTGAAGCGCTTTGGAGGGGAGGCACAGATACGCAGTATTTT.

The chain uses TRBV14 and TRBJ2-4, with unresolved D. Germline CDR1 is SGHDN and CDR2 is FVKESK. The CDR3 extends over 18 amino acids. The V end was cut by 0 bases, the J end by 0 bases, with 15 bases between. The CDR3: CASSQDWGTRLAKNIQYF. The CDR3, as DNA: TGTGCCAGCAGCCAAGACTGGGGTACAAGATTAGCCAAAAACATTCAGTACTTC.

The rearrangement links TRBV29-1 to TRBJ2-1; D ambiguous. Germline values: CDR1 SQVTM, CDR2 ANQGSEA. Trimming shortened V by 7 bases and J by 10 bases, and 17 bases separated the two germline ends. The CDR3 has 12 amino acids. The chain's CDR3 is CSAWLIRTEQFF. The CDR3 coding sequence is TGCAGCGCCTGGCTGATACGGACGGAGCAGTTCTTC.

J is TRBJ2-1 and V is TRBV7-9; D may be TRBD1 or TRBD2 (5 bases each). This CDR3 spans 17 amino acids. Trimming removed 0 bases at V and 8 bases at J, with 20 bases between. Germline V CDR1 and CDR2: SEHNR, FQNEAQ (reference sequence). CDR3 nucleotides: TGTGCCAGCAGCTTAGCTCCCGGGACCACGCCCGGGGATGAGCAGTTCTTC. This sequence encodes CASSLAPGTTPGDEQFF. Full variable domain (remainder filled in from reference TRBV7-9 and TRBJ2-1): DTGVSQNPRHKITKRGQNVTFRCDPISEHNRLYWYRQTLGQGPEFLTYFQNEAQLEKSRLLSDRFSAERPKGSFSTLEIQRTEQGDSAMYLCASSLAPGTTPGDEQFFGPGTRLTVL.

This chain uses TRBV6-4 with TRBJ1-5; 8 bases agree with TRBD1. Germline-derived CDR1 and CDR2 are MRHNA and SNTAGT. This CDR3 region has 21 residues. The V gene end was trimmed by 0 bases and the J gene end by 4 bases; junction bases not matched to a gene: 20. The CDR3 protein is CASSDSSLRSFRDRKNQPQHF. Written as DNA, the CDR3 is TGTGCCAGCAGTGACTCAAGTCTCCGTAGCTTCAGGGACAGGAAAAATCAGCCCCAGCATTTT.

The table lists this clone with a few counts. The rearrangement links TRBV13 to TRBJ1-2, with a possible D match to TRBD1 (6 bases). Deletions cut 1 base from V and 5 bases from J, with 14 bases between. Germline V gives CDR1 PRHDT, CDR2 FYEKMQ (reference sequence). This CDR3 comprises 15 residues. The CDR3 DNA reads as TGTGCCAGCAGCTTAGAGACACAGGGATTTTATGGCTACACCTTC. The encoded protein is CASSLETQGFYGYTF.